This is a list of T cell receptor beta chains from one sample in a study of CD8 T cells in Susac syndrome. MiXCR, run by TCRdb on the immunoSEQ multiplex PCR reads, gives a single entry per CDR3 protein. The table has 100,000 to 150,000 distinct CDR3 sequences, 90% to 95% seen once; the top ten hold around 0.21%. The sample consisted of CD8+ T cells from PBMCs. The source of these receptors is a human donor with Susac syndrome. The conserved cysteine and the conserved F or W are not part of the CDR3 here. D genes are given only for firm matches.

v_call d_call cdr3_aa
TRBV30 NA AWSDGSGANVLT
TRBV10-3 NA ATKFDDSTDTQY
TRBV12-3/TRBV12-4 NA ASSPAWVGQPQH
TRBV18 NA ASSPRTTPTYEQY
TRBV9 TRBD1 ASSDDNGTGGYEQY
TRBV6-2/TRBV6-3 NA ASSYGTESYEQY
TRBV7-9 NA ASSSIQGLDGYT
TRBV4-1 NA ASSQFSNEQF
TRBV30 NA AWVPAGTGNTEAF
TRBV29-1 TRBD2 SVWLAEDQDTQY
TRBV11-3 TRBD2 ASSPLGLAGEGEQF
TRBV15 NA ATSRGAEYGEQF
TRBV18 NA ASSPAALGRAYYGYT
TRBV3-1 NA ASSQTWGAQETQY
TRBV4-2 TRBD1 ASSQVRQGAIYGYT
TRBV30 NA AWGGANRY
TRBV6-4 TRBD2 ASSETSGMNEQF
TRBV12-3/TRBV12-4 NA ASSPGLANYGYT
TRBV20-1 NA SANPLGNTGELF
TRBV28 TRBD1 ASNQGTGELAKNIQY
TRBV7-9 NA ASSFDGATYEQY
TRBV5-1 TRBD1 ASSLGQGSVYEQY
TRBV25-1 NA ASGRTDSYEQY
TRBV20-1 NA SARVESMNTEAF
TRBV2 TRBD1 ATLGQGAWETQY
TRBV25-1 TRBD1 ASSAQGQAYNSPLH
TRBV19 NA ASSIPSTQPQH
TRBV20-1 NA SARDPGATNEKLF